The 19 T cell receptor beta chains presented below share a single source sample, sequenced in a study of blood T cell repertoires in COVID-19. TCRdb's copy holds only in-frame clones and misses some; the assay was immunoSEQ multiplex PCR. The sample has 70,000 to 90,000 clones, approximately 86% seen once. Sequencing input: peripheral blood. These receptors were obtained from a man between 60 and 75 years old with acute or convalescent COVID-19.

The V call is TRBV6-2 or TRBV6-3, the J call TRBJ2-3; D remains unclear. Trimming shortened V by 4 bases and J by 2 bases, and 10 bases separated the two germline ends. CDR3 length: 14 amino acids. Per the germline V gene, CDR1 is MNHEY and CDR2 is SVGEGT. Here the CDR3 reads CASSFSRLTDTQYF. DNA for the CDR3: TGTGCCAGCAGTTTCTCCAGACTCACAGATACGCAGTATTTT.

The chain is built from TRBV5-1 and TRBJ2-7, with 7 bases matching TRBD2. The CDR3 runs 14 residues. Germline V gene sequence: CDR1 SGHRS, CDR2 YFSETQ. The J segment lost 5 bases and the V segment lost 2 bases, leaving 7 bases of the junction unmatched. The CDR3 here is CASSFFMGTNEQYF. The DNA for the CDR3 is TGCGCCAGCAGCTTTTTCATGGGGACTAACGAGCAGTACTTC.

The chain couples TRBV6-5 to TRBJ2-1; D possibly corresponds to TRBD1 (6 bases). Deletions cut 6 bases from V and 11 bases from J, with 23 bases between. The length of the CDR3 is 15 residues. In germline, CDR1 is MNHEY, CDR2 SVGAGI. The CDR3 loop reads CASRTGGLTAGKQFF. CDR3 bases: TGTGCCAGCAGGACAGGCGGGCTAACGGCTGGCAAGCAGTTCTTC.

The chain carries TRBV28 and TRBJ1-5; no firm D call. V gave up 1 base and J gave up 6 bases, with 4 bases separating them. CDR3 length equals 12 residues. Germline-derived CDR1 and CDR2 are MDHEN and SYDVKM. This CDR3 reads CASSLSVQPQHF. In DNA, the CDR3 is TGTGCCAGCAGTTTATCGGTTCAGCCCCAGCATTTT.

The CDR3 loop is CAIRRENDSPLHF. The CDR3 coding sequence is TGTGCCATCCGGAGGGAGAACGATTCACCCCTCCACTTT. The genes are TRBV10-3 and TRBJ1-6; no clear D gene. CDR1 and CDR2 (germline): ENHRY, SYGVKD. The CDR3 contains 13 residues. V lost 8 bases, J lost 8 bases, and 13 bases lay in between.

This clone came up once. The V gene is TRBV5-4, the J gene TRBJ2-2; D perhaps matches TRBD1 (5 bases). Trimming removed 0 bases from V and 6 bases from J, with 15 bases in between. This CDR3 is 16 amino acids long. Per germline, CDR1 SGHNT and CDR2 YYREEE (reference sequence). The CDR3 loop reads CASSLESPGPPGELFF. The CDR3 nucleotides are TGTGCCAGCAGCTTGGAATCGCCAGGGCCCCCCGGGGAGCTGTTTTTT. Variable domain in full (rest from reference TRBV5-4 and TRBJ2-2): ETGVTQSPTHLIKTRGQQVTLRCSSQSGHNTVSWYQQALGQGPQFIFQYYREEENGRGNFPPRFSGLQFPNYSSELNVNALELDDSALYLCASSLESPGPPGELFFGEGSRLTVL.

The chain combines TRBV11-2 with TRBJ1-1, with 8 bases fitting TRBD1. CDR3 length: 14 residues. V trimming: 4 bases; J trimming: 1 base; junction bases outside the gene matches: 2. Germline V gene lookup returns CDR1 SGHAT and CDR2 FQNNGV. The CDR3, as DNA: TGTGCCAGCAGCTGGGACAGGAGGAACACTGAAGCTTTCTTT. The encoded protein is CASSWDRRNTEAFF.

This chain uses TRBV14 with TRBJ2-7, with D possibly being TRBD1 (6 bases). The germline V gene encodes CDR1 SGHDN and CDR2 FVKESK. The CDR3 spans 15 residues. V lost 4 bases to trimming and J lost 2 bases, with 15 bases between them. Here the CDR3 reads CASSPFRGVPYEQYF. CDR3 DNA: TGTGCCAGCAGCCCTTTCAGGGGTGTCCCCTACGAGCAGTACTTC.

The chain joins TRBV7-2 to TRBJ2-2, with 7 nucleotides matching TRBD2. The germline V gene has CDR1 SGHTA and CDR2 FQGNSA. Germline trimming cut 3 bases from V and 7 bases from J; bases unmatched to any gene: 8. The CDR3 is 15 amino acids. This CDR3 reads CASSFVGGSIGELFF. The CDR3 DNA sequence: TGTGCCAGCAGCTTTGTCGGGGGGTCAATCGGGGAGCTGTTTTTT.

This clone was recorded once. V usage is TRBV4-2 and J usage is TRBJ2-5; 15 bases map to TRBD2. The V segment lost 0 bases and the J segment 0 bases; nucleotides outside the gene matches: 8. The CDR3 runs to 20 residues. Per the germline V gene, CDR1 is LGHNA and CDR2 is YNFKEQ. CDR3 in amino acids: CASSQEWPGLAGGYQETQYF. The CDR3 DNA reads TGTGCCAGCAGCCAAGAATGGCCGGGACTAGCGGGAGGTTACCAAGAGACCCAGTACTTC.

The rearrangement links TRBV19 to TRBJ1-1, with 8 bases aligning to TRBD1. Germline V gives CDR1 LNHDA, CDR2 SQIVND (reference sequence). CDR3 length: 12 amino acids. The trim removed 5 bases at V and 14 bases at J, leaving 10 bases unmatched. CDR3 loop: CASSLRTGWGFF. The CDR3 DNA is TGTGCCAGTAGTCTACGGACAGGGTGGGGATTCTTT.

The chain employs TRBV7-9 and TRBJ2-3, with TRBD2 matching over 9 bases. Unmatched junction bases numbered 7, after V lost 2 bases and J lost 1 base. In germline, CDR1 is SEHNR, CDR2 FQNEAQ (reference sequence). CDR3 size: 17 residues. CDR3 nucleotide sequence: TGTGCCAGCAGCTTACGTAAAGCGGGAGGTCGCACAGATACGCAGTATTTT. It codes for CASSLRKAGGRTDTQYF.

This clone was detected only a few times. The CDR3 protein is CASSLEGGYEQYF. The CDR3 coding sequence is TGTGCCAGCAGTTTAGAGGGCGGGTACGAGCAGTACTTC. The V gene is TRBV12-3 or TRBV12-4, the J gene TRBJ2-7; tentative D call: TRBD2 (5 bases). The CDR3 is made up of 13 amino acids. The V gene lost 1 base and the J gene lost 4 bases, with 8 bases spanning the gap.

The CDR3 bases are TGTGCCAGCAGCCTAAGCCGTGGTGGGACTGGGGAGCAGTACTTC. This encodes CASSLSRGGTGEQYF. The chain links TRBV3-1 (or the pseudogene TRBV3-2) to TRBJ2-7, with D possibly being TRBD2 (6 bases). Germline V gene data show CDR1 as LGHDT and CDR2 as YNNKEL (reference sequence). V was clipped by 4 bases and J by 7 bases, with 20 bases between them. The CDR3 loop spans 15 amino acids.

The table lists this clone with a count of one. CDR3 loop: CASSSLSSGRGDTQYF. As DNA, the CDR3 is TGCGCCAGCAGCTCACTTTCTAGCGGGAGAGGGGATACGCAGTATTTT. The chain employs TRBV5-1 and TRBJ2-3, with 10 bases that match TRBD2. J gave up 6 bases and V 3 bases, and 10 bases lay outside the gene matches. The CDR3 totals 16 residues. Germline CDR1 reads SGHRS; CDR2 reads YFSETQ.

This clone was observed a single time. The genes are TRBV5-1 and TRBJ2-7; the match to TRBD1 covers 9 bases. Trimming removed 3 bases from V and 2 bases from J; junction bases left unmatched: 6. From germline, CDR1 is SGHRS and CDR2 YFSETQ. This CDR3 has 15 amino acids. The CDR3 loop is CASSWGQGIAYEQYF. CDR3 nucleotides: TGCGCCAGCAGCTGGGGACAGGGAATTGCCTACGAGCAGTACTTC.

CDR3 sequence: CASQVQVSGLYEQYF. Here the CDR3 DNA reads TGTGCCAGTCAAGTACAGGTTTCGGGACTATACGAGCAGTACTTC. The gene calls are TRBV19 and TRBJ2-7, with 7 bases aligning to TRBD2. Losses at the gene ends were 8 bases for V and 4 bases for J; bases not matched to a gene: 14. CDR3 length: 15 residues. Germline V gene sequence: CDR1 LNHDA, CDR2 SQIVND (reference sequence).

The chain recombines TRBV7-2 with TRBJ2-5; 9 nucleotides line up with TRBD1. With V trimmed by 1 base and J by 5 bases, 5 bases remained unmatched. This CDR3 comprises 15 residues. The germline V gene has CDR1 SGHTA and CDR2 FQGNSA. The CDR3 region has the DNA TGTGCCAGCAGCTTAGACAGGGGGCGATTGGAGACCCAGTACTTC. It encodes CASSLDRGRLETQYF.

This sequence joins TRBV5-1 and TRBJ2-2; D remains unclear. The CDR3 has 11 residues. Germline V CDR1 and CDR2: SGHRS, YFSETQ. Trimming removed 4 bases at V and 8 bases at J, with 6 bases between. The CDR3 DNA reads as TGCGCCAGCAGCGCCAGGGGGGAGCTGTTTTTT. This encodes CASSARGELFF.